This T cell receptor (beta chain) was documented in a study of blood T cell repertoires in COVID-19. Sequenced by immunoSEQ multiplex PCR; TCRdb stores in-frame clones only, minus some. The sample has under 85,000 clones, 82% seen once. This clone was counted a few times. This CDR3 spans 16 amino acids. V trimming: 2 bases; J trimming: 5 bases; junction bases outside the gene matches: 9. Germline V lookup: CDR1 LNHDA, CDR2 SQIVND (reference sequence). The source of this sequence is a human donor in a cohort sampled during active COVID-19. Sample: peripheral blood. The chain uses TRBV19 and TRBJ2-3, with 8 bases aligning to TRBD1. DNA for the CDR3: TGTGCCAGTAGTATAAGGACAGGGTCTCTGAAAGATACGCAGTATTTT. Translated, it gives CASSIRTGSLKDTQYF.